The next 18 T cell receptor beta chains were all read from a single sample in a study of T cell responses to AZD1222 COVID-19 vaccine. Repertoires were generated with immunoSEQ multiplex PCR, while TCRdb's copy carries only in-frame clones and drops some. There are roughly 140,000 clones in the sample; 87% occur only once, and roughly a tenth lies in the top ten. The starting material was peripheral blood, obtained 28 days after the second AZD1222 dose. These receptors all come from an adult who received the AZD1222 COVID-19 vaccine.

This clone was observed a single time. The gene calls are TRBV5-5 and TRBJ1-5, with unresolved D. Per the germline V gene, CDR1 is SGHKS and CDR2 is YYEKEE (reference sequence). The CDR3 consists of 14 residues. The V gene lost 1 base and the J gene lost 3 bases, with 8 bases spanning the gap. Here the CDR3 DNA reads TGTGCCAGCAGCTTGCAACAATTCAATCAGCCCCAGCATTTT. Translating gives CASSLQQFNQPQHF. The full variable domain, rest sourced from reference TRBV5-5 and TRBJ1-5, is DAGVTQSPTHLIKTRGQQVTLRCSPISGHKSVSWYQQVLGQGPQFIFQYYEKEERGRGNFPDRFSARQFPNYSSELNVNALLLGDSALYLCASSLQQFNQPQHFGDGTRLSIL.

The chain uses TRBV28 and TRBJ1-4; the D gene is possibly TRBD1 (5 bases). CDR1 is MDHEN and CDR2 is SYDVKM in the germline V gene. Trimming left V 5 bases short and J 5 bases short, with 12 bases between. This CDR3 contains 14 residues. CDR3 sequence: CASSLGGANEKLFF. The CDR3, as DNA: TGTGCCAGCAGTCTAGGTGGGGCCAATGAAAAACTGTTTTTT.

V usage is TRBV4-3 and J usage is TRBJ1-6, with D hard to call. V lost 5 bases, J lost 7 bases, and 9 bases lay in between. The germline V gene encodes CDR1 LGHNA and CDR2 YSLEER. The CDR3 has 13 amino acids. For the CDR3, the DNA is TGCGCCAGCAGCGAAACAGCGAATTCACCCCTCCACTTT. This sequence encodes CASSETANSPLHF.

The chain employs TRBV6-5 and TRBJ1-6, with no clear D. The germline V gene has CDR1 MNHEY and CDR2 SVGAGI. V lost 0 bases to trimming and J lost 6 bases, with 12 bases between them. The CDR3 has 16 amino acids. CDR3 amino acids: CASSYSQALSNSPLHF. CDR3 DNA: TGTGCCAGCAGTTACTCGCAGGCCCTTAGTAATTCACCCCTCCACTTT.

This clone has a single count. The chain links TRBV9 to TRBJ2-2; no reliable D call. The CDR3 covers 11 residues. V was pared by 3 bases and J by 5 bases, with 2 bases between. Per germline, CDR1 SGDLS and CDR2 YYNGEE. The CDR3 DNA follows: TGTGCCAGCAGCGCAACCGGGGAGCTGTTTTTT. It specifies CASSATGELFF.

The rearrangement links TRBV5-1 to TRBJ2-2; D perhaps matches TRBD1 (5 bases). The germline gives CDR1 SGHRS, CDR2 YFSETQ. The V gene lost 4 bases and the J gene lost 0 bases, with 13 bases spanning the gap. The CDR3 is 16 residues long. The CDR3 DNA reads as TGCGCCAGCAGCCCTCGTCAGGGTGCGAACACCGGGGAGCTGTTTTTT. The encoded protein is CASSPRQGANTGELFF.

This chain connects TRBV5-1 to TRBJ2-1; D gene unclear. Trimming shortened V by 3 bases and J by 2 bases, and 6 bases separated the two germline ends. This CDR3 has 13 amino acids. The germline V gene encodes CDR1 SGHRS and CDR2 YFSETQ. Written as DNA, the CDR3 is TGCGCCAGCAGCTCCGTGACCTACAATGAGCAGTTCTTC. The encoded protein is CASSSVTYNEQFF.

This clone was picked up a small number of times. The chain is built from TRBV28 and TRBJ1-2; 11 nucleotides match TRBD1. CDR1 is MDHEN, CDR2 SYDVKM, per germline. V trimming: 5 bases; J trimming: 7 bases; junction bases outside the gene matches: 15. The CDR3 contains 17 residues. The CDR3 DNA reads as TGTGCCAGCAGTCGTCCTTCCCCCGGGACAGGGGGGATTGGCTACACCTTC. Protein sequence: CASSRPSPGTGGIGYTF.

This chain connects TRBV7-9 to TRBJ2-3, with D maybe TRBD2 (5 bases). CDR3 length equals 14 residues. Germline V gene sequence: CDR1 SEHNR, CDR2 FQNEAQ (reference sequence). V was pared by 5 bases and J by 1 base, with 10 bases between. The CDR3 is CASSQDGGTDTQYF. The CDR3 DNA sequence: TGTGCCAGCAGCCAGGACGGGGGCACAGATACGCAGTATTTT.

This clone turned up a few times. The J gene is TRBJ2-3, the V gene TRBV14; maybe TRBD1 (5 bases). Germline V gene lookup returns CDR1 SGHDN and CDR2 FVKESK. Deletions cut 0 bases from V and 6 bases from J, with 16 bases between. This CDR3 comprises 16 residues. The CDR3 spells CASSQDMVPPGDTQYF. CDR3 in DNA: TGTGCCAGCAGCCAAGACATGGTTCCGCCAGGGGATACGCAGTATTTT. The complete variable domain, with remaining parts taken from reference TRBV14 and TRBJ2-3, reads EAGVTQFPSHSVIEKGQTVTLRCDPISGHDNLYWYRRVMGKEIKFLLHFVKESKQDESGMPNNRFLAERTGGTYSTLKVQPAELEDSGVYFCASSQDMVPPGDTQYFGPGTRLTVL.

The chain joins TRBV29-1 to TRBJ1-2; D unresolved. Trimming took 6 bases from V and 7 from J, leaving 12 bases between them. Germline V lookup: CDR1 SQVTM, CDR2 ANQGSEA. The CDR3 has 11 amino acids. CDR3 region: CSVGPAGGYTF. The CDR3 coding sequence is TGCAGCGTAGGGCCCGCGGGTGGCTACACCTTC.

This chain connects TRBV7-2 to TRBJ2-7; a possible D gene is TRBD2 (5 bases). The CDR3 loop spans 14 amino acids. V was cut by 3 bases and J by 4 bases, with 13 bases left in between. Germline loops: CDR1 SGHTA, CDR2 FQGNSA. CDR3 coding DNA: TGTGCCAGCAGCTTGAGGGAGTCTAGGTACGAGCAGTACTTC. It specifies CASSLRESRYEQYF.

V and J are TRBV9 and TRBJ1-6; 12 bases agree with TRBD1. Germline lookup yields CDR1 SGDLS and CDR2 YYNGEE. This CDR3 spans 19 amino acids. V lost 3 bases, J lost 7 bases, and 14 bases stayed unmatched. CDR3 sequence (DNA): TGTGCCAGCAGCGCAGACCCCGGGACAGGGGGCTCGCGCAATTCACCCCTCCACTTT. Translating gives CASSADPGTGGSRNSPLHF.

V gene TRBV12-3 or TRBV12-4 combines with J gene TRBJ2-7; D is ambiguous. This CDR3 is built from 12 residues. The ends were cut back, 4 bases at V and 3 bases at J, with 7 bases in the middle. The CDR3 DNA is TGTGCCAGCAGTTCTCTGGACTACGAGCAGTACTTC. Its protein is CASSSLDYEQYF.

This CDR3 reads CASRDTEAFF. The CDR3 coding sequence is TGTGCCAGCAGGGACACTGAAGCTTTCTTT. The gene calls are TRBV28 and TRBJ1-1; D ambiguous. There are 10 residues in the CDR3. In germline, CDR1 is MDHEN, CDR2 SYDVKM. The V end was cut by 6 bases, the J end by 3 bases, with 2 bases between.

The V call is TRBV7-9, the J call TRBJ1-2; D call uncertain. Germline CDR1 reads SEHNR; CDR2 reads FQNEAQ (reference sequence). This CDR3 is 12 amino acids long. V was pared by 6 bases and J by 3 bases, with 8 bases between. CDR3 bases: TGTGCCAGCAGTGAGAGAGACTATGGCTACACCTTC. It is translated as CASSERDYGYTF.

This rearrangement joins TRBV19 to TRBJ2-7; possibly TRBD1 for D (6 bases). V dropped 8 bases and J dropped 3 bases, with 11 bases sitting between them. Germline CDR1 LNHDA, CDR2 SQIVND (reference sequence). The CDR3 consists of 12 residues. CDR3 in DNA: TGTGCCAGTGGAACAGGGAGCTACGAGCAGTACTTC. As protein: CASGTGSYEQYF.

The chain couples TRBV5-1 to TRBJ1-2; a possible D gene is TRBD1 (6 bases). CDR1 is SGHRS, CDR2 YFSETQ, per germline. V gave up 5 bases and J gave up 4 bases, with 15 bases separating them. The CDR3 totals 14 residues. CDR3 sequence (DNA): TGCGCCAGCAGTTCTACAGGGCTCGGCTATGGCTACACCTTC. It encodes CASSSTGLGYGYTF.